One T cell receptor (beta chain) is described in this entry. What it recognizes is unknown. A junction boundary mismatches the germline segment, possibly from a read error. The same CDR3 can be traced to other DNA sequences in this sample. The germline V gene has CDR1 SGHTA and CDR2 FQGNSA. The CDR3 is 16 residues long. The data originate from a study of Tregs in tolerant kidney transplant recipients. Overall study findings and caveats: Expanding Tregs on activated donor B cells appeared to best identify donor-specific TCRbeta clones. Antigen-driven expansion was suggested because donor-specific Tregs expanded more than all Tregs in tolerant patients.

TCRdb keeps only in-frame clones here, not all; method: immunoSEQ multiplex PCR. The sample has some 47,000 clones; about 92% are singletons. The nonmyeloablative bone marrow transplants came from related graft donors, with transient mixed chimerism. CD4+CD25+CD127- Tregs, CD4+CD25- non-Tregs, CD4 and CD8 cells were sorted. The chain carries TRBV7-2 and TRBJ1-6; D call uncertain. The receptor's source is a human patient who received a combined kidney and bone marrow transplant. These T cells may partly come from the graft donor. Sequencing used CD8+ T cells from blood (PBMCs), obtained 12 months after the transplant. This CDR3 reads CASSLVPGSGNSPLHF. The CDR3 DNA reads TGTGCCAGCAGCTTAGTTCCGGGTTCGGGTAATTCCCCCCTCCACTTT.